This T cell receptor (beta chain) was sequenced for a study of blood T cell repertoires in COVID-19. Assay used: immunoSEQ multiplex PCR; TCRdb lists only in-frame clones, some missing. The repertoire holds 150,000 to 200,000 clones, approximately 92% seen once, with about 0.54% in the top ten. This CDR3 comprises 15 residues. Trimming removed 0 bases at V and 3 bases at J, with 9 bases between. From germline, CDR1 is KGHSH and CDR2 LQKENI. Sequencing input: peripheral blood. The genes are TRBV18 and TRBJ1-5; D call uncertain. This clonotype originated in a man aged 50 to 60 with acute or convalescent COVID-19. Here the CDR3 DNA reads TGTGCCAGCTCACCACCGTCGACACCCAATCAGCCCCAGCATTTT. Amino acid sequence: CASSPPSTPNQPQHF.